A single sample gave rise to the 12 T cell receptor beta chains below, sequenced in a study of human T cells and chemical hapten exposure. Time point specified: patch test 3, about 24 weeks after DPC sensitization. Treatment specified: therapeutic diphenylcyclopropenone sensitization with weekly scalp DPC. TCRdb analysed the RACE reads with MiXCR anew, one entry per CDR3 protein. Of over 100,000 distinct CDR3 sequences detected, over 9% appear once; the ten largest clones hold 2% to 2.5%. The specimen comprised whole blood, sampled in connection with sensitization to the hapten diphenylcyclopropenone (DPC). The receptors shown here come from a woman in her 50s with alopecia areata. Some clones in this sample may be carry-over from other donors' samples.

This chain links TRBV5-6 with TRBJ2-7; D gene ambiguous. Trimming stripped 0 bases from V and 1 base from J, with 11 bases between. Germline CDR1 and CDR2: SGHDT and YYEEEE. The CDR3 is 15 residues long. CDR3 coding DNA: TGTGCCAGCAGCTTGGATCCGGACGGTTCCTACGAGCAGTACTTC. Its protein is CASSLDPDGSYEQYF. The whole variable domain, filled in from reference TRBV5-6 and TRBJ2-7, reads DAGVTQSPTHLIKTRGQQVTLRCSPKSGHDTVSWYQQALGQGPQFIFQYYEEEERQRGNFPDRFSGHQFPNYSSELNVNALLLGDSALYLCASSLDPDGSYEQYFGPGTRLTVT.

The rearrangement uses TRBV5-1 and TRBJ2-3; D is perhaps TRBD2 (5 bases). CDR1 and CDR2 from the germline V gene are SGHRS and YFSETQ. The CDR3 is 14 amino acids. Trimming left V 4 bases short and J 4 bases short, with 13 bases between. CDR3 in DNA: TGCGCCAGCAGCCCGGAGGTCTTGCCAGATACGCAGTATTTT. Its translation: CASSPEVLPDTQYF.

This clonotype appeared a few times. The chain uses TRBV6-2 or TRBV6-3 and TRBJ2-3; a weak D match, TRBD2 (6 bases). Germline V CDR1 and CDR2: MNHEY, SVGEGT. CDR3 length: 11 residues. Trimming removed 8 bases from V and 5 bases from J, with 8 bases in between. The CDR3 loop is CASLGGDTQYF. CDR3 coding DNA: TGTGCCAGCCTGGGGGGAGATACGCAGTATTTT.

This clonotype was seen many times. This rearrangement joins TRBV20-1 to TRBJ2-3; no firm D call. The CDR3 has 13 amino acids. V lost 6 bases and J lost 2, with 12 bases in between. Looked up from germline, CDR1 is DFQATT and CDR2 is SNEGSKA (reference sequence). CDR3 amino acids: CSAWNLLTDTQYF. As DNA, the CDR3 is TGCAGTGCGTGGAATCTTCTCACAGATACGCAGTATTTT.

The chain uses TRBV7-8 and TRBJ2-7; possibly TRBD1 for D (5 bases). CDR1 is SGHVS and CDR2 is FQNEAQ in the germline V gene. The CDR3 runs to 17 residues. Trimming shortened V by 5 bases and J by 0 bases, and 20 bases separated the two germline ends. CDR3 bases: TGTGCCAGCAGCCTAGGGGCCTCAAGGCCTTCCTCCTACGAGCAGTACTTC. It specifies CASSLGASRPSSYEQYF.

There are many counts of this clonotype. V is TRBV4-2 and J is TRBJ2-5, with 7 bases identical to TRBD1. The ends lost 1 base at V and 4 bases at J; junction bases unmatched: 3. CDR1 LGHNA and CDR2 YNFKEQ come from the germline V gene. The CDR3 contains 14 residues. CDR3 amino acids: CASSQVAGGETQYF. The DNA of the CDR3 is TGTGCCAGCAGCCAAGTAGCAGGGGGAGAGACCCAGTACTTC.

This clonotype was found many times. The genes are TRBV2 and TRBJ1-6; D call uncertain. This CDR3 is 15 amino acids long. CDR1 SNHLY and CDR2 FYNNEI come from the germline V gene. V shed 5 bases and J shed 10 bases, with 18 bases lying between them. For the CDR3, the DNA is TGTGCCAGCAGTTTAGTACTCGCCTACAACTCACCCCTCCACTTT. Its protein is CASSLVLAYNSPLHF.

Points on this clonotype: Germline and junction disagree at one end, which may indicate a read error. This chain connects TRBV7-2 to TRBJ1-1; D unresolved. CDR1 and CDR2 (germline): SGHTA, FQGNSA. The CDR3 is made up of 15 amino acids. The CDR3 DNA follows: TGTGCCAGCGGCTTAGCGCGTGGCGGCGGCACTGAAGCTTTCTTT. Residues: CASGLARGGGTEAFF.

Many counts were recorded for this clonotype. The rearrangement joins TRBV6-5 to TRBJ2-5, with TRBD1 matching over 7 bases. The CDR3 has 16 residues. J gave up 5 bases and V 0 bases, and 9 bases lay outside the gene matches. The germline V gene has CDR1 MNHEY and CDR2 SVGAGI. The CDR3 bases are TGTGCCAGCAGTTACTCGACAGGGCCGGTATTGGAGACCCAGTACTTC. Protein product: CASSYSTGPVLETQYF.

A note on this clonotype: The junction does not match germline at one end; this may be a read error. The J gene is TRBJ1-6, the V gene TRBV13; no firm D call. The V gene's germline CDR1 is PRHDT and CDR2 FYEKMQ (reference sequence). The CDR3 has 12 residues. The CDR3 DNA reads as TGTGCCAGCACCGCGTTCGGTTCACCCCTCAACTTT. Protein product: CASTAFGSPLNF.

The sample holds a few counts of this clonotype. This chain uses TRBV20-1 with TRBJ1-1; TRBD1 agrees at 7 bases. This CDR3 region has 14 residues. Germline CDR1 is DFQATT and CDR2 is SNEGSKA (reference sequence). V gave up 1 base and J gave up 5 bases; unmatched junction bases: 7. The CDR3 is CSARGPGQYTEAFF. Written as DNA, the CDR3 is TGCAGTGCTAGAGGACCGGGACAGTATACTGAAGCTTTCTTT.

V and J are TRBV4-1 and TRBJ1-1; D call uncertain. CDR3 size: 15 residues. Trimming shortened V by 0 bases and J by 1 base, and 9 bases separated the two germline ends. CDR1 is MGHRA, CDR2 YSYEKL, per germline. Here the CDR3 reads CASSQDRRENTEAFF. CDR3 DNA: TGCGCCAGCAGCCAAGACCGCCGGGAGAACACTGAAGCTTTCTTT.